The sequence of this T cell receptor beta chain was determined in a study of neoadjuvant anti-PD-1 for oral cavity cancer. Study-level information: Before surgery, most patients got three to four biweekly 3 mg/kg nivolumab doses.

PBMCs were not maintained or expanded in culture before analysis. The CDR3 length is 15 residues. V lost 3 bases and J lost 3, with 12 bases in between. The germline V gene encodes CDR1 SGHDN and CDR2 FVKESK. Measured with immunoSEQ multiplex PCR; TCRdb has only the in-frame clones, and not every one. The sample consists of fewer than 20,000 clones, approximately 79% of them appearing once. The chain links TRBV14 to TRBJ2-1, with D unclear. Sequencing was performed on PBMCs, taken before nivolumab (anti-PD-1) treatment. The sequence came from a person between 40 and 85 years old with oral cavity squamous cell carcinoma. For the CDR3, the DNA is TGTGCCAGCAGCCACACCAGGTCCTTCTACAATGAGCAGTTCTTC. Translation gives CASSHTRSFYNEQFF.